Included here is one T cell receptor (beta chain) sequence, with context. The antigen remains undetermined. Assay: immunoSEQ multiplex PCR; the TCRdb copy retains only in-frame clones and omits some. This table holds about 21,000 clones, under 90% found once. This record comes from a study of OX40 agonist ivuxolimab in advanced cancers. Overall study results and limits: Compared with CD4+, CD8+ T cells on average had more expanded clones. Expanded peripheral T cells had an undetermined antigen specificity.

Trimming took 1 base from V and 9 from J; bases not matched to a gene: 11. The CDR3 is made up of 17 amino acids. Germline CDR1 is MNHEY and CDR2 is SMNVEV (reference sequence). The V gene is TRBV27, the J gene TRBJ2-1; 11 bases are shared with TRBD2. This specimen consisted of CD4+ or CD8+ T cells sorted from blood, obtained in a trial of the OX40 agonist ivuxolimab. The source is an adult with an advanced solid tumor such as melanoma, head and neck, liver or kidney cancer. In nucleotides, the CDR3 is TGTGCCAGCAGTTTATTCCTCCCGGGACTAGCGGTCGGTGAGCAGTTCTTC. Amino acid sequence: CASSLFLPGLAVGEQFF.